This entry lists 20 T cell receptor beta chains sequenced from one sample in a study of T cells after yellow fever vaccination. TCRdb re-called the 5' RACE reads with MiXCR, one entry per CDR3 protein. The sample includes a few hundred thousand distinct CDR3 sequences, around 7% of them seen just once. The source material was CD4+ T cells sorted from PBMCs, sampled 15 days after the yellow fever booster vaccination. The receptors originated from a man aged 25 to 45 who received the YFV17D yellow fever vaccine.

Turning to this clonotype: The junction and the germline gene differ at one end; a read error may be behind it. CDR3: CATSEGDTPSTRYF. In DNA, the CDR3 is TGTGCCACCAGTGAGGGGGACACCCCAAGCACCCGGTACTTC. This chain links TRBV24-1 with TRBJ2-5; D may be TRBD1 (6 bases). Germline V gene sequence: CDR1 KGHDR, CDR2 SFDVKD. The CDR3 has 14 amino acids.

V usage is TRBV5-1 and J usage is TRBJ2-3; 8 bases match TRBD2. The trim removed 2 bases at V and 3 bases at J, leaving 8 bases unmatched. Per germline, CDR1 SGHRS and CDR2 YFSETQ. There are 16 residues in the CDR3. CDR3 region: CASSLTSGTVTDTQYF. For the CDR3, the DNA is TGCGCCAGCAGCTTAACTAGCGGAACCGTAACAGATACGCAGTATTTT.

This clonotype was seen ten or more times. The V gene is TRBV20-1, the J gene TRBJ2-3; 7 bases map to TRBD2. The CDR3 has 13 residues. The V gene's germline CDR1 is DFQATT and CDR2 SNEGSKA (reference sequence). Trimming removed 5 bases from V and 4 bases from J; junction bases left unmatched: 6. The CDR3 nucleotides are TGCAGTGCTGCACAAGGACTAGCAGATACGCAGTATTTT. Its protein is CSAAQGLADTQYF.

This clonotype was seen a few times. The J gene is TRBJ1-1, the V gene TRBV30; no reliable D call. This CDR3 contains 12 residues. V was clipped by 2 bases and J by 6 bases, with 10 bases between them. Germline-derived CDR1 and CDR2 are GTSNPN and SVGIG (reference sequence). The CDR3 reads CAWSRQPAEAFF. CDR3 coding DNA: TGTGCCTGGAGTAGGCAGCCCGCTGAAGCTTTCTTT.

This clonotype was recorded at least ten times. This chain links TRBV12-3 or TRBV12-4 with TRBJ2-7, with TRBD2 matching 12 bases. The CDR3 loop spans 14 amino acids. The V gene end was trimmed by 5 bases and the J gene end by 2 bases; junction bases not matched to a gene: 1. Written as DNA, the CDR3 is TGTGCCAGCAGTCGGACTAGCGGGGCCTACGAGCAGTACTTC. Protein product: CASSRTSGAYEQYF.

This clonotype showed up just a few times. The J gene is TRBJ2-1, the V gene TRBV7-2, with 7 bases lining up with TRBD2. The junction had 1 base not matched to a gene; V was cut back by 2 bases and J by 0 bases. From germline, CDR1 is SGHTA and CDR2 FQGNSA. The CDR3 runs to 15 residues. The CDR3 DNA reads TGTGCCAGCAGCTTACTAGCGGCCTCCTACAATGAGCAGTTCTTC. Residues: CASSLLAASYNEQFF.

The J gene is TRBJ2-7, the V gene TRBV5-4, with D possibly matching TRBD1 (6 bases). The V end was cut by 4 bases, the J end by 6 bases, with 20 bases between. Germline V CDR1 and CDR2: SGHNT, YYREEE (reference sequence). The CDR3 runs 15 residues. CDR3 in DNA: TGTGCCAGCAGCACCTACAGGGAAGTCCTGAGCGAGCAGTACTTC. Translating gives CASSTYREVLSEQYF.

This chain connects TRBV19 to TRBJ2-6; no clear D. Between the trimmed V and J ends, which lost 6 bases and 1 base, there was a span of 16 bases. This CDR3 has 17 amino acids. Germline V gene lookup returns CDR1 LNHDA and CDR2 SQIVND (reference sequence). The chain's CDR3 is CASRPAGLSSGANVLTF. CDR3 DNA: TGTGCCAGTAGACCCGCCGGGTTGTCTTCTGGGGCCAACGTCCTGACTTTC.

This clonotype has a count of ten or more. The chain employs TRBV27 and TRBJ2-7; a weak D match, TRBD2 (6 bases). CDR1 and CDR2 from the germline V gene are MNHEY and SMNVEV (reference sequence). This CDR3 is 16 amino acids long. V was pared by 0 bases and J by 0 bases, with 12 bases between. The CDR3 sequence is CASSLSLPRGSYEQYF. Written as DNA, the CDR3 is TGTGCCAGCAGTTTATCCCTCCCGCGGGGCTCCTACGAGCAGTACTTC.

The gene calls are TRBV11-2 and TRBJ2-1; TRBD2 agrees at 9 bases. The CDR3 consists of 18 residues. The V gene end was trimmed by 1 base and the J gene end by 6 bases; junction bases not matched to a gene: 13. CDR1 and CDR2 from the germline V gene are SGHAT and FQNNGV. The CDR3 loop reads CASSLVPSTSGPGNEQFF. The CDR3 region has the DNA TGTGCCAGCAGCTTAGTCCCATCGACTAGCGGTCCCGGCAATGAGCAGTTCTTC.

The rearrangement uses TRBV18 and TRBJ1-3, with no clear D. Trimming took 2 bases from V and 0 from J, leaving 8 bases between them. This CDR3 contains 15 residues. From germline, CDR1 is KGHSH and CDR2 LQKENI. DNA of the CDR3: TGTGCCAGCTCACCAGGAAGTAACTCTGGAAACACCATATATTTT. It specifies CASSPGSNSGNTIYF.

V is TRBV29-1 and J is TRBJ2-3; D tentatively reads TRBD1 or TRBD2 (6 bases each). Germline V lookup: CDR1 SQVTM, CDR2 ANQGSEA. Trimming cost V 4 bases and J 8 bases, with 22 bases left between them. The CDR3 spans 15 residues. For the CDR3, the DNA is TGCAGCGTTGCAGGGGCCGGGGGTCCCTCGGGTACGCAGTATTTT. Its translation: CSVAGAGGPSGTQYF.

CDR3 loop: CASSYRIAGNNEQFF. The DNA for the CDR3 is TGTGCCAGCAGTTACAGGATAGCGGGGAACAATGAGCAGTTCTTC. The chain carries TRBV6-2 or TRBV6-3 and TRBJ2-1, with 8 bases lining up with TRBD2. Per germline, CDR1 MNHEY and CDR2 SVGEGT. V shed 2 bases, J shed 5 bases, and the junction held 5 bases outside the gene matches. This CDR3 comprises 15 residues.

This clonotype was observed at least ten times. The V and J genes are TRBV20-1 and TRBJ2-1, with TRBD2 matching 16 bases. J gave up 8 bases and V 3 bases, and 10 bases lay outside the gene matches. Per germline, CDR1 DFQATT and CDR2 SNEGSKA (reference sequence). The CDR3 loop spans 17 amino acids. The CDR3 loop is CSARGTSGRGILDEQFF. CDR3 in DNA: TGCAGTGCTAGGGGGACTAGCGGGAGGGGGATTTTGGATGAGCAGTTCTTC.

This clonotype was recorded a few times. The J gene is TRBJ2-4, the V gene TRBV18; D might be TRBD1 (6 bases). The CDR3 runs to 13 residues. Germline assignment: CDR1 KGHSH and CDR2 LQKENI. V was trimmed by 6 bases and J by 8 bases, leaving 14 bases between them. Here the CDR3 reads CASSRGVGDIQYF. In DNA, the CDR3 is TGTGCCAGCTCCAGGGGAGTGGGAGACATTCAGTACTTC.

This chain connects TRBV7-8 to TRBJ2-2; 7 positions agree with TRBD2. V lost 5 bases to trimming and J lost 2 bases; unmatched junction nucleotides: 20. Per the germline V gene, CDR1 is SGHVS and CDR2 is FQNEAQ. This CDR3 contains 20 residues. CDR3 loop: CASSLQSAAGLAENTGELFF. The CDR3 region has the DNA TGTGCCAGCAGCCTACAATCGGCTGCGGGGCTAGCGGAAAACACCGGGGAGCTGTTTTTT.

This clonotype was counted ten times or more. The V call is TRBV5-1, the J call TRBJ1-6; D gene uncertain. The V gene lost 0 bases and the J gene lost 7 bases, with 8 bases spanning the gap. The germline V gene encodes CDR1 SGHRS and CDR2 YFSETQ. The CDR3 is 14 amino acids. CDR3 sequence (DNA): TGCGCCAGCAGCTTGGATGGGGAAAATTCACCCCTCCACTTT. This codes for CASSLDGENSPLHF.

The CDR3 loop reads CASSSTSGFPPVKFF. DNA for the CDR3: TGTGCCAGCAGTTCAACTAGCGGGTTTCCGCCCGTTAAGTTCTTC. V and J are TRBV28 and TRBJ2-1, with 9 bases fitting TRBD2. With V trimmed by 4 bases and J by 14 bases, 15 bases remained unmatched. This CDR3 contains 15 residues. Germline V gene data show CDR1 as MDHEN and CDR2 as SYDVKM. Full variable domain (rest looked up from reference TRBV28 and TRBJ2-1): DVKVTQSSRYLVKRTGEKVFLECVQDMDHENMFWYRQDPGLGLRLIYFSYDVKMKEKGDIPEGYSVSREKKERFSLILESASTNQTSMYLCASSSTSGFPPVKFFGPGTRLTVL.

The V call is TRBV5-5, the J call TRBJ2-2; D unclear. Trimming cost V 9 bases and J 7 bases, with 16 bases left between them. The CDR3 sequence is 13 residues long. CDR1 SGHKS and CDR2 YYEKEE come from the germline V gene (reference sequence). CDR3 sequence reads: CAMSPRVLGELFF. The CDR3 nucleotides are TGTGCCATGAGCCCTCGGGTGCTCGGGGAGCTGTTTTTT.

There are many counts of this clonotype. The rearrangement links TRBV7-9 to TRBJ2-2; tentatively, D is TRBD2 (6 bases). The germline gives CDR1 SEHNR, CDR2 FQNEAQ (reference sequence). This CDR3 has 13 residues. With 4 bases removed from V and 7 bases from J, the gap between germline ends came to 10 bases. CDR3 region: CASSSGTFGELFF. The CDR3 DNA sequence: TGTGCCAGCAGCTCCGGGACTTTCGGGGAGCTGTTTTTT.